This TCR beta chain was documented in a study of CD8+CD57+ T cells in acquired aplastic anemia. V was cut by 0 bases and J by 14 bases, with 20 bases left in between. The germline V gene encodes CDR1 SGHTA and CDR2 FQGTGA. This CDR3 spans 15 amino acids. The template for TCR beta VDJ and CDR3 sequence profiling was genomic DNA. In TCRdb, the reads were re-called with MiXCR into one record per CDR3 protein. The sample consists of 400,000 to 500,000 distinct CDR3 sequences, just under 70% of them appearing once. Sequenced: sorted CD4+, CD8+, or CD8+CD57+ T cells (not recorded which) from PBMCs. The receptor was derived from a human donor in good health, serving as a control. This chain uses TRBV7-3 with TRBJ2-1; D might be TRBD2 (6 bases). The CDR3 sequence: CASSLTVQGGTEEFF. CDR3 nucleotide sequence: TGTGCCAGCAGCTTAACTGTCCAGGGAGGCACTGAAGAGTTCTTC.